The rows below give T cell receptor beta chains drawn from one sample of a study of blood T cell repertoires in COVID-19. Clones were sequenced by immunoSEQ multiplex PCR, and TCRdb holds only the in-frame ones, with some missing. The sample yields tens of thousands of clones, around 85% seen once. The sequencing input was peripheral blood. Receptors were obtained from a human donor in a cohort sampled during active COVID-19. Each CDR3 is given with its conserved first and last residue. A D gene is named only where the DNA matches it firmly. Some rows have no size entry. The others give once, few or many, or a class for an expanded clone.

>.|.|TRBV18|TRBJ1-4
TGTGCCAGCTCACCACAGGGGACAAATGAAAAACTGTTTTTT
CASSPQGTNEKLFF
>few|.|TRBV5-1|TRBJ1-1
TGCGCCAGCAGCTTGCCGGCAGGGGAGAACACTGAAGCTTTCTTT
CASSLPAGENTEAFF
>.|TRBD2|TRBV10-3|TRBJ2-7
TGTGCCATCAGAGTAGGCGGGGGTTCCTACGAGCAGTACTTC
CAIRVGGGSYEQYF
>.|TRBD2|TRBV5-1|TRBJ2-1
TGCGCCAGCAGCTCCGGGACTAGCGGGGGAGTAAATGAGCAGTTCTTC
CASSSGTSGGVNEQFF
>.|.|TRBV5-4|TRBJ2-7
TGTGCCAGCAGCTTTCAGAGAGCGCCCTACGAGCAGTACTTC
CASSFQRAPYEQYF
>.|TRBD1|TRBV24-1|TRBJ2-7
TGTGCCACCAGCCGGACAGGGGCCTACGAGCAGTACTTC
CATSRTGAYEQYF
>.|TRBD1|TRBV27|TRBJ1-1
TGTGCCAGCAGTGCATCGACAGGGGCGAACACTGAAGCTTTCTTT
CASSASTGANTEAFF
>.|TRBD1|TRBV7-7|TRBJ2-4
TGTGCCAGCAGCTTAGCCCGCAGGGGGAACGCCAAAAACATTCAGTACTTC
CASSLARRGNAKNIQYF
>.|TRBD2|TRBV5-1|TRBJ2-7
TGCGCCAGCAGCCTGATGGGACTAGCGGGGGGGACCTACGAGCAGTACTTC
CASSLMGLAGGTYEQYF
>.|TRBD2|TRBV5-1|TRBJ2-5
TGCGCCAGCAGCTTGGCCCCCCTAGCGGGGGCAGAGACCCAGTACTTC
CASSLAPLAGAETQYF
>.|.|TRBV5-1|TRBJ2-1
TGCGCCAGCAGCTTGCAGGGAAACTACAATGAGCAGTTCTTC
CASSLQGNYNEQFF
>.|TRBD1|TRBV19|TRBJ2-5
TGTGCCAGTAGTACGACCGGGACAGAAGAGACCCAGTACTTC
CASSTTGTEETQYF
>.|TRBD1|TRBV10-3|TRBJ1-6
TGTGCCATCAGTCCCACCCGGGACAGGTCCAATTCACCCCTCCACTTT
CAISPTRDRSNSPLHF
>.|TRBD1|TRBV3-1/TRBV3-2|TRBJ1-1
TGTGCCAGCAGCCTCCGGGACAGGGTCACTGAAGCTTTCTTT
CASSLRDRVTEAFF
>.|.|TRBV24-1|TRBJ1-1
TGTGCCACCAGTGGGGAGACAGGGAACACTGAAGCTTTCTTT
CATSGETGNTEAFF
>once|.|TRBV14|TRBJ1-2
TGTGCCAGCAGCCAAGAGGGGCGCGGCTACACCTTC
CASSQEGRGYTF
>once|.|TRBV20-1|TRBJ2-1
TGCAGTGCTAGAGAGGGACTTTCGCAGTTCTTC
CSAREGLSQFF
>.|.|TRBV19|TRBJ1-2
TGTGCCAGTAGTATAGCCGGGAACTATGGCTACACCTTC
CASSIAGNYGYTF
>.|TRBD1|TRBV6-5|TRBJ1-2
TGTGCCGTGCAAGCGACAGGGGACTATGGCTACACCTTC
CAVQATGDYGYTF
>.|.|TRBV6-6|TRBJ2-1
TGTGCCAGCACTGGGGGGATTAAGGTTTCCTACAATGAGCAGTTCTTC
CASTGGIKVSYNEQFF
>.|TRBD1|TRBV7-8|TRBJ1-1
TGTGCCAGCAGCCGTGACAGGGGCAACACTGAAGCTTTCTTT
CASSRDRGNTEAFF
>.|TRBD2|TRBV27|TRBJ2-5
TGTGCCAGCAGTTTCCTAGCGGGGGGGCAAGAGACCCAGTACTTC
CASSFLAGGQETQYF
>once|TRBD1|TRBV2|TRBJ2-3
TGTGCCAGCAGCGCCGGGACAGCTAGCACAGATACGCAGTATTTT
CASSAGTASTDTQYF
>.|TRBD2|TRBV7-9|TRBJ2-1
TGTGCCAGCAGCACAACGGGCCCCCTTAGCGGGGCTCGGGATGAGCAGTTCTTC
CASSTTGPLSGARDEQFF
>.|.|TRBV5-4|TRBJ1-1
TGTGCCAGCAGCAGGGAGGGGAACACTGAAGCTTTCTTT
CASSREGNTEAFF
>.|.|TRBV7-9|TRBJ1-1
TGTGCCAGCAGCTTAGGGTTGGGCAACACTGAAGCTTTCTTT
CASSLGLGNTEAFF
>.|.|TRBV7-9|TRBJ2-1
TGTGCCAGCAGCCGCGTAGCGGCTGAGCAGTTCTTC
CASSRVAAEQFF
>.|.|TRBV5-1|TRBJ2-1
TGCGCCAGCAGTTTAACGGCGGGGCCCTACAATGAGCAGTTCTTC
CASSLTAGPYNEQFF
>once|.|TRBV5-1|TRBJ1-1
TGCGCCAGCAGCTTGGCGGACAGAATTGAAGCTTTCTTT
CASSLADRIEAFF
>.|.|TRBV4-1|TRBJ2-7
TGCGCCAGCAGCCAAGTTGCCCATACAAACCAGCAGTACTTC
CASSQVAHTNQQYF
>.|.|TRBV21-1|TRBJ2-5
TGTGCCAGCAGCAAAATAGCGGGGGGGCCGGGAGAGACCCAGTACTTC
CASSKIAGGPGETQYF
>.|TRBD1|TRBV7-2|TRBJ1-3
TGTGCCAGCAGCTTAGGACAGGGGAGCTCTGGAAACACCATATATTTT
CASSLGQGSSGNTIYF
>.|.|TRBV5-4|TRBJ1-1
TGTGCCAGCAGCTTGGTGGGGGGGCAGGGGAGGCAAGCTTTCTTT
CASSLVGGQGRQAFF
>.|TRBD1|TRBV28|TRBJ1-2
TGTGCCAGCAGTTTCGTGACAGGGGGAATGTGGATCTATGGCTACACCTTC
CASSFVTGGMWIYGYTF
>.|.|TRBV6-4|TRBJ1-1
TGTGCCAGCAGTACGACAACGAACACTGAAGCTTTCTTT
CASSTTTNTEAFF
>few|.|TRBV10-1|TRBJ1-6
TGCGCCAGCAGTGACGGGGGGGTGAGATCACCCCTCCACTTT
CASSDGGVRSPLHF
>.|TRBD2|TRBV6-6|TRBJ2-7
TGTGCCACTGGGGGGGAAGGGCCCTACGAGCAGTACTTC
CATGGEGPYEQYF
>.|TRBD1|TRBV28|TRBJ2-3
TGTGCCAGCAGTTCGGGACAGGGGTCAGATACGCAGTATTTT
CASSSGQGSDTQYF
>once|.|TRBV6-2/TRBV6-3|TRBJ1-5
TGTGCCAGCAGTTACCGCTCGGCGGTAGGCAATCAGCCCCAGCATTTT
CASSYRSAVGNQPQHF
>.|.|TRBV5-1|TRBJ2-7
TGCGCCAGCAGCTTCGGCTCCTACGAGCAGTACTTC
CASSFGSYEQYF
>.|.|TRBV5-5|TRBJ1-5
TGTGCCAGCAGCTTGGGCCAGAGCAATCAGCCCCAGCATTTT
CASSLGQSNQPQHF
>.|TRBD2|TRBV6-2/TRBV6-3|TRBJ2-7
TGTGCCAGCAGCCGGACTAGCGGGGTATCCTACGAGCAGTACTTC
CASSRTSGVSYEQYF
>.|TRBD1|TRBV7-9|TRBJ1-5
TGTGCCAGCAGCTTAGTAGGACAGGGGGTTAGCAATCAGCCCCAGCATTTT
CASSLVGQGVSNQPQHF
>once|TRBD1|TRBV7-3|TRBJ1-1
TGTGCCAGCAGCTACGGAGGGGGCTCTCACACTGAAGCTTTCTTT
CASSYGGGSHTEAFF
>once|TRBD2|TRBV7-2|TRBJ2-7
TGTGCCAGCGGCCCGGGGGGGGGCTTCTACGAGCAGTACTTC
CASGPGGGFYEQYF
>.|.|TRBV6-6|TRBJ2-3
TGTGCCAGCAGTGAGAGCGGCACAGATACGCAGTATTTT
CASSESGTDTQYF
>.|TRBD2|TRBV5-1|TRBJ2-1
TGCGCCAGCAGCTTGGCCGGGGGGGCATACAATGAGCAGTTCTTC
CASSLAGGAYNEQFF
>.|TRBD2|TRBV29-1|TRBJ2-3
TGCAGCGTTGATTCGGTCGGGGGGTCAGATACGCAGTATTTT
CSVDSVGGSDTQYF
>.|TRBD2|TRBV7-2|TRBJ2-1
TGTGCCAGCAGCTCTCATAAGCAGGGACTACCCTTGGGGAATGAGCAGTTCTTC
CASSSHKQGLPLGNEQFF
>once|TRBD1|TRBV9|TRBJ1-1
TGTGCCAGCAGCGCGACAGGGGGCACTGAAGCTTTCTTT
CASSATGGTEAFF
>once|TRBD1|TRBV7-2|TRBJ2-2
TGTGCCAGCAGCAAGGACAGGGTGTTGAACACCGGGGAGCTGTTTTTT
CASSKDRVLNTGELFF
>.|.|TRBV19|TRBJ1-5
TGTGCCAGTAGTACAGGCCTTCCAGGCAATCAGCCCCAGCATTTT
CASSTGLPGNQPQHF